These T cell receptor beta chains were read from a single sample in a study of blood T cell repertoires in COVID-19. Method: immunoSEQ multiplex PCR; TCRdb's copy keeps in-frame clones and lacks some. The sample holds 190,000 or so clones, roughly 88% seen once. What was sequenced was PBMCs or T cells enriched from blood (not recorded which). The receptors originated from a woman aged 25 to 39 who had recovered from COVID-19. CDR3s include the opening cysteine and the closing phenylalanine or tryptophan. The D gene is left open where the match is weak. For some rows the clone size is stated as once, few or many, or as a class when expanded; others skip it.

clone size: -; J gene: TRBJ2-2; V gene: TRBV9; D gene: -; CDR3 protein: CASSVGLGQKDGELFF; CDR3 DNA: TGTGCCAGCAGCGTAGGCCTCGGACAGAAGGACGGGGAGCTGTTTTTT
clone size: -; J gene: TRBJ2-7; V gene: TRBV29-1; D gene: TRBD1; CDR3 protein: CSAGTGYSYEQYF; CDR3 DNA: TGCAGCGCCGGGACAGGGTATTCCTACGAGCAGTACTTC
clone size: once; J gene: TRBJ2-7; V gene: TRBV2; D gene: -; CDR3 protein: CASSVTGSTGGEQYF; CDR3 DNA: TGTGCCAGCAGTGTTACAGGATCGACAGGCGGCGAGCAGTACTTC
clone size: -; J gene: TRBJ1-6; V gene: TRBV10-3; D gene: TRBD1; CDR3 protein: CAIRGQGSNSPLHF; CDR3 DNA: TGTGCCATCAGGGGACAGGGTAGTAATTCACCCCTCCACTTT
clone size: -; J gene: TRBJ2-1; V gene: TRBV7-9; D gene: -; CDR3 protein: CASSLQSSRQGQFF; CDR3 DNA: TGTGCCAGCAGCTTACAGAGTTCTCGGCAGGGGCAGTTCTTC
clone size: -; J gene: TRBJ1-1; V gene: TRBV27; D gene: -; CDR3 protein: CASRNSETEAFF; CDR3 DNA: TGTGCCAGCAGGAACTCTGAGACTGAAGCTTTCTTT
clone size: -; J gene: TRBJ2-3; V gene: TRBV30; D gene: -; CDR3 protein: CARTQSGLADTQYF; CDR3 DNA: TGTGCCCGCACTCAATCGGGACTGGCAGATACGCAGTATTTT
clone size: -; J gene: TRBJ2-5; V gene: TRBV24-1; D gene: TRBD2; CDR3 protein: CATSDRREATQYF; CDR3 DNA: TGTGCCACCAGTGATCGACGGGAGGCGACCCAGTACTTC
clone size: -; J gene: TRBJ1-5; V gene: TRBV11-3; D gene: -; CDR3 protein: CASSLCTGNQPQHF; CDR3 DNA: TGTGCCAGCAGCTTATGCACAGGCAATCAGCCCCAGCATTTT
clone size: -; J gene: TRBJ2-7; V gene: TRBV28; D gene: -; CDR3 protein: CASSLSGEGHEQYF; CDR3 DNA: TGTGCCAGCAGTTTGTCAGGGGAGGGGCACGAGCAGTACTTC
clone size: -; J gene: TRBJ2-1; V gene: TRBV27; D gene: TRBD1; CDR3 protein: CASSPGQGINNEQFF; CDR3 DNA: TGTGCCAGCAGCCCGGGACAGGGGATAAACAATGAGCAGTTCTTC
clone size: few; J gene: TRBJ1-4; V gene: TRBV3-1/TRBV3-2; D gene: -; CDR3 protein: CASSQSISNEKLFF; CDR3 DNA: TGTGCCAGCAGCCAATCCATTTCTAATGAAAAACTGTTTTTT
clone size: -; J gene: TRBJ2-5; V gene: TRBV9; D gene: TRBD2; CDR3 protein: CASSVGAGATQETQYF; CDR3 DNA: TGTGCCAGCAGCGTAGGGGCGGGAGCGACCCAAGAGACCCAGTACTTC
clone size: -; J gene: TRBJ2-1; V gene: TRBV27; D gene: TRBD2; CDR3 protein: CASSLDRVGSGRFNYNEQFF; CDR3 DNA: TGTGCCAGCAGTTTAGATAGGGTGGGTAGCGGGAGGTTCAACTACAATGAGCAGTTCTTC
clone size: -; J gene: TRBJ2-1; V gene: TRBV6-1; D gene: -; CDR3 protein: CASTDGWRGGTNEQFF; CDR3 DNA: TGTGCCAGCACTGACGGTTGGCGGGGAGGTACCAATGAGCAGTTCTTC
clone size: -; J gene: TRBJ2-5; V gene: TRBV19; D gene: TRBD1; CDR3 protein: CASSKRQGQGGLLGTQYF; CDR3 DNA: TGTGCCAGTAGTAAGAGACAGGGTCAGGGCGGCCTCTTAGGGACCCAGTACTTC
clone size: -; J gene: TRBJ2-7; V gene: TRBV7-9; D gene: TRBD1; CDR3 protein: CASSLGQGAHEQYF; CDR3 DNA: TGTGCCAGCAGCTTGGGTCAGGGGGCCCACGAGCAGTACTTC
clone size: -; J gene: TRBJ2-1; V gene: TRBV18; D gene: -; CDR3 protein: CASSPLTGPYNEQFF; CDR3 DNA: TGTGCCAGCTCACCTCTTACAGGACCCTACAATGAGCAGTTCTTC
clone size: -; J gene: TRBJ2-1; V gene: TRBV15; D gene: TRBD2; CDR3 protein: CATSSRLAGGYNEQFF; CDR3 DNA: TGTGCCACCAGCAGCCGACTAGCGGGAGGCTACAATGAGCAGTTCTTC
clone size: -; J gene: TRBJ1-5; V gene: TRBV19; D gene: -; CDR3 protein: CASSIAAVQPQHF; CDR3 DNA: TGTGCCAGTAGTATCGCGGCAGTTCAGCCCCAGCATTTT
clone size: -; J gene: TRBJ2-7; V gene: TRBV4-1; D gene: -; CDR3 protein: CASSQEFVSPYEQYF; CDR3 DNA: TGCGCCAGCAGCCAAGAATTTGTATCCCCTTACGAGCAGTACTTC
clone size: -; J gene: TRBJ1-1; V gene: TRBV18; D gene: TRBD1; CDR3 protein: CASSPPSGTGGEAFF; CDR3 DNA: TGTGCCAGCTCACCACCGTCAGGGACAGGGGGTGAAGCTTTCTTT
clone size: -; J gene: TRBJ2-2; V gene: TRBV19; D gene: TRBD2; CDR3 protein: CASSITSGVNTGELFF; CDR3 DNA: TGTGCCAGTAGTATTACTAGCGGGGTGAACACCGGGGAGCTGTTTTTT
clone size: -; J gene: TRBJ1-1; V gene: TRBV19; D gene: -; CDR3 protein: CASSIGSNTEAFF; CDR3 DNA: TGTGCCAGTAGTATCGGGTCGAACACTGAAGCTTTCTTT
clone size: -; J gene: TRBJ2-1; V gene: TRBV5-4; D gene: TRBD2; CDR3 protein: CASSSSGRAYNEQFF; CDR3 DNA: TGTGCCAGCAGCTCTAGCGGGAGAGCCTACAATGAGCAGTTCTTC
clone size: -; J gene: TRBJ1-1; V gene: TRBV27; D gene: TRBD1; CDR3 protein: CASSLRDRVGTEAFF; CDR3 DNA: TGTGCCAGCAGTTTAAGGGACAGGGTGGGTACTGAAGCTTTCTTT
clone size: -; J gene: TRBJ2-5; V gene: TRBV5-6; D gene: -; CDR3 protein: CASSTLGRQKEETQYF; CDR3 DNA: TGTGCCAGCAGCACCCTGGGGCGACAGAAGGAAGAGACCCAGTACTTC
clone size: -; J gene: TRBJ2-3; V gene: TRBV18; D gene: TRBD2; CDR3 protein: CASSPEWAGADTQYF; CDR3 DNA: TGTGCCAGCTCACCGGAATGGGCGGGGGCAGATACGCAGTATTTT
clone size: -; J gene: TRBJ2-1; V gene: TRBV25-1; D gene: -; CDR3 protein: CASTDINNEQFF; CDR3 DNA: TGTGCCAGCACCGACATAAACAATGAGCAGTTCTTC
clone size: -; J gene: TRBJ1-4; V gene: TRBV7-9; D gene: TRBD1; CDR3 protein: CASSDQGGGEKLFF; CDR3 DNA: TGTGCCAGCAGCGACCAGGGGGGTGGTGAAAAACTGTTTTTT
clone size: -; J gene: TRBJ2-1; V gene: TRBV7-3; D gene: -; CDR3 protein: CASSLKSSYNEQFF; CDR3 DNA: TGTGCCAGCAGCTTAAAGAGCTCCTACAATGAGCAGTTCTTC
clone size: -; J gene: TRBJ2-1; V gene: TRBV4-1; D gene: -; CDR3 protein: CASSQDRVADEQFF; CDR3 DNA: TGCGCCAGCAGCCAAGATCGCGTAGCGGATGAGCAGTTCTTC
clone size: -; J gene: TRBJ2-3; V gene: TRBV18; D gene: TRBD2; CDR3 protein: CASSPPGRGTDTQYF; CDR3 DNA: TGTGCCAGCTCACCACCGGGGAGGGGAACAGATACGCAGTATTTT
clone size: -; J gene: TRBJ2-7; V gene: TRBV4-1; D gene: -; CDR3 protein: CASRLSLAGSYEQYF; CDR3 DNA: TGCGCCAGCAGACTCTCACTAGCCGGCTCCTACGAGCAGTACTTC
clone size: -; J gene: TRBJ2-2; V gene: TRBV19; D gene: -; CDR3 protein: CASSRPNTGELFF; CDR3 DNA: TGTGCCAGTTCGCGTCCGAACACCGGGGAGCTGTTTTTT
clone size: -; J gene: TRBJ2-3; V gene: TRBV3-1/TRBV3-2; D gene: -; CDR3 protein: CASSTEASESDTQYF; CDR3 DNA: TGTGCCAGCAGCACGGAGGCTAGTGAGTCGGATACGCAGTATTTT
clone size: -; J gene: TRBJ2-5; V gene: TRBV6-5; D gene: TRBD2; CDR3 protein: CASSRGLRETQYF; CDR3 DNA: TGTGCCAGCAGTAGGGGACTACGGGAGACCCAGTACTTC
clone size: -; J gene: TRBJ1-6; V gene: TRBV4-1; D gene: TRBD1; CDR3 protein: CASSQSTGGTSSTYNSPLHF; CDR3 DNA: TGCGCCAGCAGCCAAAGCACAGGGGGGACGTCCTCCACTTATAATTCACCCCTCCACTTT
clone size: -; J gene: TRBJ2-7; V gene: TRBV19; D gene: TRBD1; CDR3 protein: CASSGPRGIYEQYF; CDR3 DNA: TGTGCCAGTTCCGGGCCCAGGGGGATCTACGAGCAGTACTTC
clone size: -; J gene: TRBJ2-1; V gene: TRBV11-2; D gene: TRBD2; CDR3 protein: CASSLVAGGGGEQFF; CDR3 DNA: TGTGCCAGCAGCTTGGTAGCGGGAGGGGGTGGTGAGCAGTTCTTC
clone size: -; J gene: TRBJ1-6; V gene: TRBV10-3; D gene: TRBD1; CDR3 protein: CAISPGQTTSNSPLHF; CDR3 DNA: TGTGCCATCAGTCCGGGACAGACTACAAGTAATTCACCCCTCCACTTT
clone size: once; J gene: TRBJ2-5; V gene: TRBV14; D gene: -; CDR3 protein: CASSRQTRETQYF; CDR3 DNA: TGTGCCAGCAGCCGACAGACCCGAGAGACCCAGTACTTC
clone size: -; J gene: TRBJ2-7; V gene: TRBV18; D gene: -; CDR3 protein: CASSGTSEGDTYEQYF; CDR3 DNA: TGTGCCAGCTCAGGGACGTCAGAGGGGGATACCTACGAGCAGTACTTC
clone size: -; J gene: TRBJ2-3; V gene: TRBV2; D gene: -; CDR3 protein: CASLEAPVTDTQYF; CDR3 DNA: TGTGCCAGCCTAGAAGCCCCTGTCACAGATACGCAGTATTTT
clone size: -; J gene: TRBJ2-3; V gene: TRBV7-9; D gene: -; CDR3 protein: CASSVTSTDTQYF; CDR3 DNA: TGTGCCAGCAGCGTGACAAGCACAGATACGCAGTATTTT
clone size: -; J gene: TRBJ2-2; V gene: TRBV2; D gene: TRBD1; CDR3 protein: CASSLDRGRVNTGELFF; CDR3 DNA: TGTGCCAGCAGCCTCGACAGGGGCCGAGTCAACACCGGGGAGCTGTTTTTT